Reported below is one T cell receptor (beta chain). Its antigen remains unidentified. Sequencing was preceded by expansion of antigen-specific CD4+ T cells with viral peptide pools in the ViraFEST assay. After around 10 days in culture, the CD4+ T cells were isolated. It was two doses of either the BNT162b2 or mRNA-1273 vaccine that participants received. In the cultures, half the medium was exchanged for IL-2 medium on days 3 and 7. This entry is derived from a study of vaccination effects on CD4 cells after COVID-19. J gave up 2 bases and V 2 bases, and 2 bases lay outside the gene matches. The CDR3 runs to 14 residues. Germline V gives CDR1 MNHEY, CDR2 SVGEGT. The table came from immunoSEQ multiplex PCR; TCRdb's copy has only in-frame clones and leaves some out. The sample lists tens of thousands of clones, 65% occurring once.

The rearrangement links TRBV6-2 or TRBV6-3 to TRBJ2-7; 8 bases align to TRBD2. Sample: CD4+ T cells from PBMCs cultured with SARS-CoV-2 spike peptides, taken after COVID-19 vaccination. This TCR was sampled from a human donor who received a COVID-19 vaccine. This chain's CDR3 is CASSYVGRAYEQYF. The CDR3 region has the DNA TGTGCCAGCAGTTACGTCGGGAGGGCCTACGAGCAGTACTTC.